This paragraph covers one T cell receptor (beta chain) sequence. Its antigen is not known. V lost 5 bases and J lost 1, with 12 bases in between. This CDR3 region has 14 residues. The germline CDR1 and CDR2 sequences are SGHNT and YYREEE (reference sequence). The sample is drawn from a study of cytomegalovirus exposure and HLA in healthy donors. Study-wide results and caveats: Analyses of presence/absence relied on an assumption of roughly uniform sequencing depth across donors.

A multiplex PCR was run with 60 Vbeta primers and 13 Jbeta primers. Clones were sequenced by immunoSEQ multiplex PCR, and TCRdb holds only the in-frame ones, with some missing. Here the sample table reports 150,000 to 200,000 clones. The rearrangement links TRBV5-4 to TRBJ1-1; maybe TRBD1 (5 bases). The specimen was PBMCs. This TCR came from a man aged 30 to 39 in good health and CMV-seronegative. CDR3: CASSPGLGNTEAFF. For the CDR3, the DNA is TGTGCCAGCAGTCCGGGACTGGGGAACACTGAAGCTTTCTTT.